The 7 T cell receptor beta chains listed next were all sequenced from one sample in a study of post-analysis software for immune sequencing data. TCR beta libraries were prepared from cDNA with unique molecular identifiers. MiXCR, applied by TCRdb to the PCR reads, yields one record per CDR3 protein. The sample contains under 650,000 distinct CDR3 sequences, around 47% of which appear only once. Study-wide results and caveats: About five TRBV segments occurring more often in patients than controls included TRBV5-6, TRBV5-1 and TRBV20-1.

These receptors are not linked to any known antigen. Sequences were obtained from blood. The receptors stem from a girl between 5 and 17 years old with multiple sclerosis.

A remark on this clonotype: A much larger clone sits a single nucleotide away, making a read error possible. This chain connects TRBV12-3 or TRBV12-4 to TRBJ2-3; a weak D match, TRBD1 (5 bases). The CDR3 has 13 residues. The V end was cut by 7 bases, the J end by 4 bases, with 12 bases between. Written as DNA, the CDR3 is TGTGCCAGCATCAGGGATACCGCAGATACGCAGTATTTT. This encodes CASIRDTADTQYF.

This clonotype was picked up many times. The CDR3 bases are TGTGCCAGCAGCACAGGGCCCCAAGAGACCCAGTACTTC. Amino acid sequence: CASSTGPQETQYF. The chain couples TRBV7-9 to TRBJ2-5; D possibly corresponds to TRBD1 (6 bases). V was shortened by 5 bases and J by 1 base, with 8 bases between the two germline ends. CDR1 and CDR2 (germline): SEHNR, FQNEAQ (reference sequence). The CDR3 runs 13 residues.

The rearrangement joins TRBV3-1 to TRBJ2-7; the match to TRBD1 covers 10 bases. With 8 bases clipped from V and 9 bases from J, the junction kept 16 bases outside the gene matches. The germline gives CDR1 LGHDT, CDR2 YNNKEL (reference sequence). The CDR3 has 15 residues. The CDR3 sequence is CASRPGQGSLATQYF. In DNA form, the CDR3 reads TGTGCCAGCCGGCCGGGACAGGGGTCGCTAGCAACGCAGTACTTC.

This clonotype has a handful of counts. The chain links TRBV10-2 to TRBJ2-1, with D hard to call. CDR1 and CDR2 (germline): WSHSY, SAAADI. V was pared by 4 bases and J by 5 bases, with 12 bases between. This CDR3 has 14 residues. CDR3 protein: CASSGPKGNNEQFF. In DNA form, the CDR3 reads TGCGCCAGCAGTGGACCCAAGGGAAACAATGAGCAGTTCTTC.

The rearrangement joins TRBV24-1 to TRBJ2-1; D remains ambiguous. The CDR3 covers 14 residues. V was trimmed by 4 bases and J by 4 bases, leaving 10 bases between them. Germline values: CDR1 KGHDR, CDR2 SFDVKD. The CDR3 DNA is TGTGCCACCAGTGACCCGAACCGGTACAATGAGCAGTTCTTC. Translated: CATSDPNRYNEQFF.

The chain carries TRBV5-1 and TRBJ2-7; D is unresolved. The CDR3 loop spans 15 amino acids. Germline values: CDR1 SGHRS, CDR2 YFSETQ. V lost 0 bases and J lost 0, with 10 bases in between. CDR3 sequence: CASSLEYQSSYEQYF. Written as DNA, the CDR3 is TGCGCCAGCAGCTTGGAATATCAGTCCTCCTACGAGCAGTACTTC.

Only a few counts were recorded for this clonotype. The chain carries TRBV4-1 and TRBJ2-7, with D possibly being TRBD1 (5 bases). V shed 3 bases and J shed 3 bases, with 15 bases lying between them. CDR1 and CDR2 from the germline V gene are MGHRA and YSYEKL. This CDR3 spans 15 amino acids. CDR3: CASSHPFRQNYEQYF. CDR3 in DNA: TGCGCCAGCAGCCACCCCTTTCGACAGAACTACGAGCAGTACTTC.